Sequencing of this T cell receptor beta chain was carried out in a study of CD8+ T cells in alopecia areata (dated by TCRdb to between 2017 and 2018). Notes on the research overall: High-throughput TCRbeta sequencing was used to examine T cell clonal expansion in alopecia areata in both the C3H/HeJ mouse model and human patients. Clonality in the scalp was compared among normal scalp (n=4), patchy alopecia areata scalp (n=8), and alopecia totalis/universalis scalp (n=8). RNA came from the PAXgene miRNA kit for fixed scalp, the miRNeasy kit for PBMCs, and the RNeasy kit for mouse skin. Amplification of TCRbeta CDR3 regions was done by immunoSEQ multiplex PCR using 35 Vbeta forward primers and 13 Jbeta reverse primers. Human TCRbeta sequencing covered scalp tissue and sorted CD4+ and CD8+ peripheral blood T cells from patchy and totalis/universalis alopecia areata patients and healthy controls. Overall study results and their limits: Lesional scalp, especially in alopecia totalis/universalis, showed higher clonality and more expanded CD8+ clones than normal scalp, suggesting antigenic drive. Resident alphabeta T cells in normal human skin are also sequenced, complicating scalp TCR repertoire analysis, unlike mouse skin dominated by gammadelta T cells. TCR sequences shared between patients were less clear than in mice, possibly partly because of HLA diversity in the patient population.

PBMCs were isolated by density centrifugation and stained for CD3, CD4 and CD8, and CD4+ and CD8+ T cells were sorted on a FACSAria. Scalp biopsies and blood samples were obtained from unaffected controls. Including cysteine and phenylalanine, the CDR3 has 12 amino acids. Of all the DNA, just the CDR3 is kept, 36 bases in frame from base 1. The germline V gene supplies CDR1 SQVTM and CDR2 ANQGSEA. V is clipped by 6 bases and J by 2 bases, and the sequence between their germline boundaries is 11 bases long. The library was obtained by the immunoSEQ multiplex PCR assay. To provide template for TCR sequencing, every sample had RNA extracted and reverse transcribed into cDNA. SuperScript III was used to make first-strand cDNA, primed with a 2:1 mix of oligo-dT and random hexamers. A synthetic immune receptor repertoire was used to measure amplification bias, and any remaining bias was corrected computationally. In the paper's pipeline: Raw reads were preprocessed to remove errors, and CDR3 was defined by IMGT conventions from the conserved cysteine to phenylalanine. Clonality was computed as 1 minus the Shannon entropy, with the entropy normalized by log2 of the number of productive unique TCRs. Whether each scalp clone was CD4 or CD8 was inferred by checking scalp TCRbeta sequences against the CD4 and CD8 repertoires from sorted blood. Imported from immuneACCESS, the table was reduced by TCRdb to in-frame sequences with V and J called. These copies leave out some clones; in studies compared against another copy, an unresolved V gene accounts for under half, and the cause of the remainder is not known. For V, J and clone size, that table is used; D and trimming come from the DNA. This sample comprises some 180,000 clones, approximately 60% of them detected only once. 4.5% to 6% of the sample goes to the ten largest clones.

Of note for this clone: Its antigen is currently not known. No base quality information exists; no much larger clone differs at one position.

Recombination joined TRBV29-1 with TRBJ2-7, and possibly TRBD1, on 6 matching bases. This sequence originates from a human donor in good health. Sequenced material: CD8+ T cells sorted from blood. At the DNA level, the sequence is TGCAGCGTGGTGACAGGAGCCTACGAGCAGTACTTC. Its protein reads: CSVVTGAYEQYF.